These 15 T cell receptor beta chains were sequenced from one sample in a study of T cell responses to AZD1222 COVID-19 vaccine (dated by TCRdb to the early 2020s). Library creation used the immunoSEQ multiplex PCR assay. TCRdb obtained this table from immuneACCESS and retained in-frame rearrangements with V and J assigned. These tables miss some clones; where compared with another copy, unresolved V genes account for less than half of the shortfall, and the remainder is unexplained. Within this sample are about 180,000 clones, with about nine tenths of them counted one time only. The ten largest account for around 2% of the sample. The label giving this sample's time point can be read as: about 28 days (+/-7) after the second vaccine dose. The starting material was peripheral blood, obtained 28 days after the second AZD1222 dose. These receptors came from an adult who received the AZD1222 COVID-19 vaccine.

V and J are TRBV6-5 and TRBJ1-1; no reliable D call. The CDR3 is 13 amino acids. CDR1 and CDR2 from the germline V gene are MNHEY and SVGAGI. The germline V and J ends were trimmed by 0 bases and 4 bases, with 6 bases remaining between them. The CDR3 bases are TGTGCCAGCAGTTACTCGAAGCCCACTGAAGCTTTCTTT. Protein sequence: CASSYSKPTEAFF.

This chain links TRBV18 with TRBJ1-1, with 7 nucleotides matching TRBD1. CDR1 KGHSH and CDR2 LQKENI come from the germline V gene. The J segment lost 1 base and the V segment lost 3 bases, leaving 8 bases of the junction unmatched. The CDR3 length is 16 residues. This CDR3 is CASSPTRQGGNTEAFF. For the CDR3, the DNA is TGTGCCAGCTCACCGACACGACAGGGAGGGAACACTGAAGCTTTCTTT.

This chain links TRBV23-1 with TRBJ1-3; no clear D gene. TRBV23-1 is an ORF, and what it does is uncertain. The length of the CDR3 is 10 residues. Deletions cut 3 bases from V and 9 bases from J, with 3 bases between. The CDR3 protein is CASSQCTIYF. CDR3 coding DNA: TGCGCCAGCAGTCAGTGCACCATATATTTT.

V usage is TRBV13 and J usage is TRBJ2-5; D possibly corresponds to TRBD2 (6 bases). From germline, CDR1 is PRHDT and CDR2 FYEKMQ (reference sequence). Trimming left V 5 bases short and J 7 bases short, with 23 bases between. The CDR3 spans 16 residues. CDR3 sequence reads: CASSMGPSATGGTQYF. The CDR3 nucleotides read TGTGCCAGCAGCATGGGCCCTAGCGCAACCGGGGGGACCCAGTACTTC.

The chain carries TRBV5-4 and TRBJ2-2; TRBD1 is a possible D gene (5 bases). CDR1 is SGHNT, CDR2 YYREEE, per germline (reference sequence). V shed 0 bases and J shed 5 bases, with 11 bases lying between them. The CDR3 extends over 15 amino acids. For the CDR3, the DNA is TGTGCCAGCAGCTTGGTCCAGGGAAAGACCGGGGAGCTGTTTTTT. This translates into CASSLVQGKTGELFF.

V gene TRBV18 combines with J gene TRBJ2-3; TRBD2 matches at 12 bases. This CDR3 spans 15 amino acids. V shed 6 bases, J shed 4 bases, and the junction held 5 bases outside the gene matches. Germline V lookup: CDR1 KGHSH, CDR2 LQKENI. The CDR3 DNA follows: TGTGCCAGCTCTCGGACTAGCGGGGCCCCAGATACGCAGTATTTT. Amino acids: CASSRTSGAPDTQYF.

The chain couples TRBV3-1 (or the pseudogene TRBV3-2) to TRBJ2-6; no clear D gene. Per the germline V gene, CDR1 is LGHDT and CDR2 is YNNKEL (reference sequence). The CDR3 is made up of 15 amino acids. Trimming took off 2 bases at V and 2 bases at J, with 7 bases between the two ends. CDR3 nucleotides: TGTGCCAGCAGCCAACTCCTCCCTGGGGCCAACGTCCTGACTTTC. Translation gives CASSQLLPGANVLTF.

This chain connects TRBV6-5 to TRBJ2-1; TRBD2 aligns across 7 bases. The CDR3 has 16 residues. J gave up 6 bases and V 0 bases, and 8 bases lay outside the gene matches. From germline, CDR1 is MNHEY and CDR2 SVGAGI. The CDR3 DNA reads as TGTGCCAGCAGTTACTCAAGGGCGGGAGTTGCCAATGAGCAGTTCTTC. It specifies CASSYSRAGVANEQFF.

The CDR3 DNA sequence: TGTGCCAGCAAATGGGACAGTCGAACCACAGATACGCAGTATTTT. Translating gives CASKWDSRTTDTQYF. The rearrangement joins TRBV27 to TRBJ2-3; 7 bases match TRBD1. Germline V lookup: CDR1 MNHEY, CDR2 SMNVEV (reference sequence). J lost 2 bases, V lost 7 bases, and 9 bases had no gene match. The CDR3 is 15 amino acids.

This clone showed up just once. The chain employs TRBV7-3 and TRBJ1-2; tentatively, D is TRBD1 (5 bases). Germline CDR1 and CDR2: SGHTA and FQGTGA. The V gene lost 2 bases and the J gene lost 3 bases, with 10 bases spanning the gap. The CDR3 runs 14 residues. The CDR3 is CASSLGATDYGYTF. The CDR3 DNA follows: TGTGCCAGCAGCTTAGGGGCCACCGACTATGGCTACACCTTC.

V is TRBV4-1 and J is TRBJ2-2; D perhaps matches TRBD1 (5 bases). The CDR3 runs to 16 residues. Germline values: CDR1 MGHRA, CDR2 YSYEKL. Trimming cost V 1 base and J 2 bases, with 11 bases left between them. The CDR3 loop reads CASSQVDIINTGELFF. CDR3 bases: TGCGCCAGCAGCCAAGTGGACATTATAAACACCGGGGAGCTGTTTTTT.

This sequence joins TRBV7-3 and TRBJ1-6; 9 bases align to TRBD1. This CDR3 spans 15 amino acids. Germline lookup yields CDR1 SGHTA and CDR2 FQGTGA. Trimming cost V 1 base and J 9 bases; bases outside gene matches: 4. The CDR3 DNA sequence: TGTGCCAGCAGCTTAAGCGGACAGGGGTCTTCACCCCTCCACTTT. Amino acid sequence: CASSLSGQGSSPLHF.

The chain uses TRBV6-6 and TRBJ2-2; TRBD2 aligns across 8 bases. With V trimmed by 2 bases and J by 7 bases, 6 bases remained unmatched. Germline loops: CDR1 MNHNY, CDR2 SVGAGI (reference sequence). The CDR3 spans 15 residues. CDR3 in amino acids: CASSYGGGNVGELFF. Here the CDR3 DNA reads TGTGCCAGCAGTTACGGCGGGGGGAATGTCGGGGAGCTGTTTTTT.

This clone came up once. In DNA, the CDR3 is TGTGCCAGCAGCCCCGGGGTGGGGGGCGCCTACAATGAGCAGTTCTTC. It codes for CASSPGVGGAYNEQFF. The V call is TRBV7-3, the J call TRBJ2-1; D is tentatively TRBD1 or TRBD2 (6 bases each). V gave up 5 bases and J gave up 2 bases, with 16 bases separating them. Germline lookup yields CDR1 SGHTA and CDR2 FQGTGA. This CDR3 is built from 16 residues.

Written as DNA, the CDR3 is TGTGCCAGCAGTGCGCAGACAGGGCCAACTAATGAAAAACTGTTTTTT. This translates into CASSAQTGPTNEKLFF. This chain links TRBV28 with TRBJ1-4, with 7 bases lining up with TRBD1. The J segment lost 0 bases and the V segment lost 5 bases, leaving 6 bases of the junction unmatched. Looked up from germline, CDR1 is MDHEN and CDR2 is SYDVKM. The CDR3 has 16 residues.